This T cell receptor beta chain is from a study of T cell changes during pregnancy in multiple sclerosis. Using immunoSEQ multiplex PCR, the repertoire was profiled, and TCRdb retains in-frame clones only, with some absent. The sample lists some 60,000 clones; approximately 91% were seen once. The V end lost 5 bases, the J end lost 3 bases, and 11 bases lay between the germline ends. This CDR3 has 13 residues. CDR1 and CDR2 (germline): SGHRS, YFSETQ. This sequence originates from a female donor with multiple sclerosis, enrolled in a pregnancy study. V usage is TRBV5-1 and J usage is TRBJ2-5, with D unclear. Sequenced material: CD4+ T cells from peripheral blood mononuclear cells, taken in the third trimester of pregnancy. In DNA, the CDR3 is TGCGCCAGCAGTATAGCCCTTGAAGAGACCCAGTACTTC. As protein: CASSIALEETQYF.